The 3 T cell receptor beta chains below all came from one sample that was sequenced in a study of shared clonotypes between healthy human individuals. The protocol was immunoSEQ multiplex PCR, while the TCRdb copy is restricted to in-frame clones and leaves out a portion. Counted here are roughly 2,500,000 clones, 80% to 95% occurring once; the ten biggest clones make up 0.36%. Sequencing used naive CD4+ T cells from PBMCs. The subset was: CD45RA+ positively selected. These receptors were collected from a man younger than 30 in good health. Some clones in this sample may be carry-over from other donors' samples.

This chain links TRBV7-2 with TRBJ1-2; 9 positions agree with TRBD1. In germline, CDR1 is SGHTA, CDR2 FQGNSA. CDR3 size: 16 residues. V lost 5 bases, J lost 3 bases, and 10 bases stayed unmatched. CDR3 bases: TGTGCCAGCAGCGCCGGGACAGGGCTTAGGGACTATGGCTACACCTTC. As protein: CASSAGTGLRDYGYTF. Using reference TRBV7-2 and TRBJ1-2 for the parts outside the CDR3, the full variable domain is GAGVSQSPSNKVTEKGKDVELRCDPISGHTALYWYRQSLGQGLEFLIYFQGNSAPDKSGLPSDRFSAERTGGSVSTLTIQRTQQEDSAVYLCASSAGTGLRDYGYTFGSGTRLTVV.

The chain employs TRBV19 and TRBJ1-1; TRBD1 aligns across 7 bases. The V segment lost 4 bases and the J segment 1 base; nucleotides outside the gene matches: 6. CDR3 length equals 15 residues. Germline assignment: CDR1 LNHDA and CDR2 SQIVND (reference sequence). The CDR3 reads CASSTNRGSNTEAFF. CDR3 nucleotide sequence: TGTGCCAGTAGTACAAACAGGGGCTCGAACACTGAAGCTTTCTTT.

The chain is built from TRBV4-3 and TRBJ2-2; D gene uncertain. The V end lost 0 bases, the J end lost 2 bases, and 1 base lay between the germline ends. The V gene's germline CDR1 is LGHNA and CDR2 YSLEER. The CDR3 is 13 amino acids. CDR3: CASSQENTGELFF. The CDR3 coding sequence is TGCGCCAGCAGCCAAGAAAACACCGGGGAGCTGTTTTTT.